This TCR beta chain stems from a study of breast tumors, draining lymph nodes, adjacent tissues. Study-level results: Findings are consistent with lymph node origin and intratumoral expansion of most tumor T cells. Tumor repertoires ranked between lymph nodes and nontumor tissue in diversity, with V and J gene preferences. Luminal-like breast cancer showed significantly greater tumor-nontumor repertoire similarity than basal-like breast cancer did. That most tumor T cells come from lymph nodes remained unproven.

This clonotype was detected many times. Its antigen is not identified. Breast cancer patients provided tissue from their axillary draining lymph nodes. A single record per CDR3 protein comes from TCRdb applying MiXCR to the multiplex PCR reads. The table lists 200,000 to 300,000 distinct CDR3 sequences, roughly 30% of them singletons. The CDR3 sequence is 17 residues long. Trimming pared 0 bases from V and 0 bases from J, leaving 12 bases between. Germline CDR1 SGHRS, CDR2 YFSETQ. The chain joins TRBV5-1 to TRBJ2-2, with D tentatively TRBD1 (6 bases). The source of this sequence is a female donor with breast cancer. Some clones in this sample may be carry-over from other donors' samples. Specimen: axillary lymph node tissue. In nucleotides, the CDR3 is TGCGCCAGCAGCTTGGGGACCGGGACATCGAACACCGGGGAGCTGTTTTTT. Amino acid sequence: CASSLGTGTSNTGELFF.